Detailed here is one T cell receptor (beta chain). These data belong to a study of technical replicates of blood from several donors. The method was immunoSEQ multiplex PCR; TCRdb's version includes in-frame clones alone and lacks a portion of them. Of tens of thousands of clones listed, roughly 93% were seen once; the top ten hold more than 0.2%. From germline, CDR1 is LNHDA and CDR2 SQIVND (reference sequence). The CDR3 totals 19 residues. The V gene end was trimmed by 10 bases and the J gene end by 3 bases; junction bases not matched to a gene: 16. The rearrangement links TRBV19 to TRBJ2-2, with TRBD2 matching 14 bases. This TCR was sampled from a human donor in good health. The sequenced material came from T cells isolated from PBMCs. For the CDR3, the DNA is TGTGCCACCAGTAAGGGCGACCCGGGACTAGCGGGAGACACCGGGGAGCTGTTTTTT. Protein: CATSKGDPGLAGDTGELFF.